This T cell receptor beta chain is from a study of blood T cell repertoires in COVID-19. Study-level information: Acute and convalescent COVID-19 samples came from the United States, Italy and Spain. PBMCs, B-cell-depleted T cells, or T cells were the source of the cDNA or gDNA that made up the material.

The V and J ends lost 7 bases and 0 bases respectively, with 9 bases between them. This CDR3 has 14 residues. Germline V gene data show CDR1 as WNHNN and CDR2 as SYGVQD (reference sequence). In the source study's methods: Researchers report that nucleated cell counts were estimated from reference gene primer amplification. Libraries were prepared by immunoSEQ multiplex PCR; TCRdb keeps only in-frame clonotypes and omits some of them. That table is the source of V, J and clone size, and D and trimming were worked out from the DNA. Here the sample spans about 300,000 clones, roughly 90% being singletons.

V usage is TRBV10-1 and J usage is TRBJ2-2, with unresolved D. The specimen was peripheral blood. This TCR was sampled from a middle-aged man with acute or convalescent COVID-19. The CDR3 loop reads CASTAGTNTGELFF. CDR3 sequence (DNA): TGCGCCAGCACGGCAGGAACGAACACCGGGGAGCTGTTTTTT.